The clone carrying this TCR beta chain was seen a few times. Its antigen is not identified. TCRdb's copy holds only in-frame clones and misses some; the assay was immunoSEQ multiplex PCR. The sample carries 150,000 or so clones, approximately 90% recorded once. The germline CDR1 and CDR2 sequences are SGDLS and YYNGEE. V gave up 3 bases and J gave up 2 bases; unmatched junction bases: 9. There are 16 residues in the CDR3. This sample is drawn from a study of T cell responses to AZD1222 COVID-19 vaccine. Study outcomes and limitations: Vaccine-associated CD4 TCRs ranged over spike, dominating at 160-218 and 743-854. The repertoires were collected only after the peak T cell response.

The origin of this receptor is an adult in good health. The chain employs TRBV9 and TRBJ2-7; 9 nucleotides line up with TRBD1. This specimen consisted of peripheral blood, obtained on day 0 of AZD1222 vaccination. The chain's CDR3 is CASSAGTGLPTYEQYF. The CDR3 DNA reads as TGTGCCAGCAGCGCGGGGACAGGGCTCCCAACCTACGAGCAGTACTTC.